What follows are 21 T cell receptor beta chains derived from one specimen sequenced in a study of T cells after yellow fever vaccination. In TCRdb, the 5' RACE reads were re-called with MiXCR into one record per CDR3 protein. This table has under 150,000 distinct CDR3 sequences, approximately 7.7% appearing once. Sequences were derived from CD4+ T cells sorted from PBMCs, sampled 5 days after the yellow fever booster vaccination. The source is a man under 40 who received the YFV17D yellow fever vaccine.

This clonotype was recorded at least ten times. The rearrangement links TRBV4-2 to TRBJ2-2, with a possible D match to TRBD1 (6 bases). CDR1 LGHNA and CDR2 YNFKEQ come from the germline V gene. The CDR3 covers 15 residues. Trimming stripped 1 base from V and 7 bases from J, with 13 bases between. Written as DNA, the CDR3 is TGTGCCAGCAGCCAAGGTCAGGCAGGGGTCGGGGAGCTGTTTTTT. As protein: CASSQGQAGVGELFF.

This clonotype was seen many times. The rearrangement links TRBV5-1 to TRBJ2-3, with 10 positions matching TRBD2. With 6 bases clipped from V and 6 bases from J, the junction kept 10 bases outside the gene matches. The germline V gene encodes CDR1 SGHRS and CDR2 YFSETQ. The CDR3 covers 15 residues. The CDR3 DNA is TGCGCCAGCACCGAAGCGGGAGGGATTTTTGATACGCAGTATTTT. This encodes CASTEAGGIFDTQYF.

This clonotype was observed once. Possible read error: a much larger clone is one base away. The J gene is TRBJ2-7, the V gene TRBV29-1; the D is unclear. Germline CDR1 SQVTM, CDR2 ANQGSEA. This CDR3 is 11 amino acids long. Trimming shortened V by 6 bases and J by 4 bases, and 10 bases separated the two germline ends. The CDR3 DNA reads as TGCAGCGTGGCTAGTAGATACGAGCAGTACTTC. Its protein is CSVASRYEQYF.

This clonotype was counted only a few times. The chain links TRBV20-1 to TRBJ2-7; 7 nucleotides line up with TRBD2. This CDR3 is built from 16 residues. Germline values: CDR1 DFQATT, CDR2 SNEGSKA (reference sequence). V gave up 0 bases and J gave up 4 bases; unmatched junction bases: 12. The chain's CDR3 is CSARDPSASGLYEQYF. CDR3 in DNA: TGCAGTGCTAGAGATCCTTCAGCTAGCGGTTTGTACGAGCAGTACTTC.

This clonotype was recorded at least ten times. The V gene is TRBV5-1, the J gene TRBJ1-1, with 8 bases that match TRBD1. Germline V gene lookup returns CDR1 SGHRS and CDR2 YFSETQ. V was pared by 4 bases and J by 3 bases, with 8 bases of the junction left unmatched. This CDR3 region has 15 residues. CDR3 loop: CASSPREQGDTEAFF. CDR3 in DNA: TGCGCCAGCAGCCCTAGAGAACAGGGGGACACTGAAGCTTTCTTT.

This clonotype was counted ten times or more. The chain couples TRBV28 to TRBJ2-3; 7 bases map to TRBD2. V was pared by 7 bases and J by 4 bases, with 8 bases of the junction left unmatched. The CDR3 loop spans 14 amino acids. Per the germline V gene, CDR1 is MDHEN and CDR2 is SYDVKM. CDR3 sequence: CASTPGGSPDTQYF. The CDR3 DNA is TGTGCCAGCACCCCGGGCGGGAGCCCAGATACGCAGTATTTT. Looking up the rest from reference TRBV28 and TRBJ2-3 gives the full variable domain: DVKVTQSSRYLVKRTGEKVFLECVQDMDHENMFWYRQDPGLGLRLIYFSYDVKMKEKGDIPEGYSVSREKKERFSLILESASTNQTSMYLCASTPGGSPDTQYFGPGTRLTVL.

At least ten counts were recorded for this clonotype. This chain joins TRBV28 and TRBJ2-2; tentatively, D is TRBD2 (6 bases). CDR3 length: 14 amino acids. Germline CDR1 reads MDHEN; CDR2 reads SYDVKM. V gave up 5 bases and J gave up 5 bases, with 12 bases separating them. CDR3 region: CASSPSGETGELFF. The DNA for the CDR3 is TGTGCCAGCAGTCCCTCGGGAGAGACCGGGGAGCTGTTTTTT.

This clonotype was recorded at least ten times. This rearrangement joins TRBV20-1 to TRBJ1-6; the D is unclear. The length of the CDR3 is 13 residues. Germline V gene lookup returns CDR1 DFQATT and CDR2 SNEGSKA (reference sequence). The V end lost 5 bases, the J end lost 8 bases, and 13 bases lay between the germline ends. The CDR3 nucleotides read TGCAGTGCTGCGACGGAGAGAGATTCACCCCTCCACTTT. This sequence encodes CSAATERDSPLHF.

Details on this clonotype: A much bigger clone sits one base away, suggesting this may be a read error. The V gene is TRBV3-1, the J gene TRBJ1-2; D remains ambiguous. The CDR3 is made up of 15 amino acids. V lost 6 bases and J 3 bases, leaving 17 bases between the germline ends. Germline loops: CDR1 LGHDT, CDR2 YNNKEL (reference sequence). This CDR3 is CASSPSGPIHYGYTF. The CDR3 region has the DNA TGTGCCAGCAGTCCAAGTGGTCCCATCCACTATGGCTACACCTTC.

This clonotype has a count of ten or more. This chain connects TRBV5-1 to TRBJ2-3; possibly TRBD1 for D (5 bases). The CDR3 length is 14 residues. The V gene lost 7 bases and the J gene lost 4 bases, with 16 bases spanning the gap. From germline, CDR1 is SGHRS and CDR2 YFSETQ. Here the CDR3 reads CASSVAGWSDTQYF. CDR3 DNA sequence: TGCGCCAGCTCAGTGGCAGGGTGGTCAGATACGCAGTATTTT.

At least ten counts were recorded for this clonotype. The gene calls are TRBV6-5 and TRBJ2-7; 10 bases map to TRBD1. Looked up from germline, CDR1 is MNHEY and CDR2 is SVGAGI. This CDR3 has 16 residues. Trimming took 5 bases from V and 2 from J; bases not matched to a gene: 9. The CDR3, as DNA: TGTGCCAGCAGTCCGCGACCGGGACAGGGGCCCTACGAGCAGTACTTC. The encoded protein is CASSPRPGQGPYEQYF.

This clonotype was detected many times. CDR3 sequence: CASSLQGRLYEQYF. The CDR3 bases are TGTGCCAGCAGCCTACAGGGTAGACTGTACGAGCAGTACTTC. V and J are TRBV3-1 and TRBJ2-7; D is possibly TRBD1 (6 bases). This CDR3 region has 14 residues. The germline V and J ends were trimmed by 4 bases and 4 bases, with 14 bases remaining between them. CDR1 is LGHDT, CDR2 YNNKEL, per germline (reference sequence).

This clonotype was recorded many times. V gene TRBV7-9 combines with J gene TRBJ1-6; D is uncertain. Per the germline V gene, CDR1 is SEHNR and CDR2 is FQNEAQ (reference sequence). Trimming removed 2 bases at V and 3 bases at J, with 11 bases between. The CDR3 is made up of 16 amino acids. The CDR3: CASSLYAQFYNSPLHF. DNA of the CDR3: TGTGCCAGCAGCTTATACGCACAGTTCTATAATTCACCCCTCCACTTT.

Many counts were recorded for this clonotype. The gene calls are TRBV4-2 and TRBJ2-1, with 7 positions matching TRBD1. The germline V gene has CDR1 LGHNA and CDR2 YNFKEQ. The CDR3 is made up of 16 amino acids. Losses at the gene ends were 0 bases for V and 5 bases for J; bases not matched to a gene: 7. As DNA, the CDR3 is TGTGCCAGCAGCCAAGATACAGGGGAGAGGAACAATGAGCAGTTCTTC. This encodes CASSQDTGERNNEQFF.

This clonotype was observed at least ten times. The CDR3 protein is CASRGQGHEQYF. CDR3 nucleotide sequence: TGTGCCAGCAGGGGACAGGGCCACGAGCAGTACTTC. The genes are TRBV25-1 and TRBJ2-7, with 9 nucleotides matching TRBD1. CDR3 size: 12 residues. Per germline, CDR1 MGHDK and CDR2 SYGVNS. V lost 6 bases and J lost 5; bases outside the gene matches: 2.

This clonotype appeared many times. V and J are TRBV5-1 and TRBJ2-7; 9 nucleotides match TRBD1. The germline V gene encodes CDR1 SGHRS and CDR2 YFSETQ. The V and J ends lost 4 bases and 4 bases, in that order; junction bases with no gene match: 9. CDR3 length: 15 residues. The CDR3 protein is CASSGAGTGPYEQYF. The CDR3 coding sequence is TGCGCCAGCAGCGGTGCGGGGACAGGGCCTTACGAGCAGTACTTC.

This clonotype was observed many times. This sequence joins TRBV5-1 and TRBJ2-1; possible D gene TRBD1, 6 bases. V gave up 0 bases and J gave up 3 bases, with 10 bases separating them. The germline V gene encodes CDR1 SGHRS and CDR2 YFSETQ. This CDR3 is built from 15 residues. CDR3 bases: TGCGCCAGCAGCTTGGGGGACACCTTCTACAATGAGCAGTTCTTC. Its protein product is CASSLGDTFYNEQFF.

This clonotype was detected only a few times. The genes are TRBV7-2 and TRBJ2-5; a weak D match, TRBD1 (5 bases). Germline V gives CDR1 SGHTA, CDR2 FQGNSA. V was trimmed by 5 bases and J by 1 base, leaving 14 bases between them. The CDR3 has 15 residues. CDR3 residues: CASSSSRTPQETQYF. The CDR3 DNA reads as TGTGCCAGCAGCAGCTCGCGGACACCCCAAGAGACCCAGTACTTC.

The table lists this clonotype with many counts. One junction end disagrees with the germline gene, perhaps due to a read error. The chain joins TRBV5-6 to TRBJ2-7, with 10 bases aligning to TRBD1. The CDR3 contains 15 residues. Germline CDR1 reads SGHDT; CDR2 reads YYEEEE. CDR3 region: CASSLGQGIFYEQYF. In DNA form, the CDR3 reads TGTGCCAGCAGTTTGGGACAGGGGATTTTCTACGAGCAGTACTTC.

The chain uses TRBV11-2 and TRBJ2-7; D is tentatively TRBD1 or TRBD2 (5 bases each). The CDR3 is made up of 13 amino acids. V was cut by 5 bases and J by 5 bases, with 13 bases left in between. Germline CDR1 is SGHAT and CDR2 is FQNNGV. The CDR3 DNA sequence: TGTGCCAGCAGCACCGGGGCCCCAAACGAGCAGTACTTC. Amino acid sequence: CASSTGAPNEQYF.

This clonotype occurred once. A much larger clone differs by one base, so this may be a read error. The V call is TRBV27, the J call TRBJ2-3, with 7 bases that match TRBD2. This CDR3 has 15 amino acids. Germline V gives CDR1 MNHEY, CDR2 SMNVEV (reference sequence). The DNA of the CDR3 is TGTGCCAGCAGTGGGCTAGCGACTAGCACAGATACGCGGTATTTT. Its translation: CASSGLATSTDTRYF.